Listed here are 27 T cell receptor beta chains from one sample, sequenced in a study of CD8+ T cells in alopecia areata. Alopecia areata patients provided lesional scalp punch biopsies and peripheral blood. Sequencing templates came from extracted RNA that was reverse transcribed into cDNA. Generated by immunoSEQ multiplex PCR, the TCRdb table keeps only in-frame clones and is missing some. This table holds 10,000 to 15,000 clones, roughly 55% found once. Sequenced: skin. The receptor set was obtained from a human donor with alopecia areata.

CDR3 DNA: TGTGCCAGCAGTACAGGGATAGGCGGCTACACCTTC. Translating gives CASSTGIGGYTF. The chain couples TRBV27 to TRBJ1-2; a weak D match, TRBD1 (6 bases). CDR3 length: 12 residues. V lost 5 bases to trimming and J lost 8 bases, with 12 bases between them. Germline V lookup: CDR1 MNHEY, CDR2 SMNVEV (reference sequence).

The CDR3 nucleotides read TGCAGCGGGGAAGGGACAGGAAACACCATATATTTT. It specifies CSGEGTGNTIYF. This rearrangement joins TRBV29-1 to TRBJ1-3, with D possibly matching TRBD1 (6 bases). The CDR3 totals 12 residues. The V gene lost 7 bases and the J gene lost 4 bases, with 11 bases spanning the gap. Germline V gene sequence: CDR1 SQVTM, CDR2 ANQGSEA.

This clone was seen just once. The chain combines TRBV4-2 with TRBJ2-1; 11 nucleotides agree with TRBD2. Germline CDR1 and CDR2: LGHNA and YNFKEQ. With V trimmed by 4 bases and J by 6 bases, 8 bases remained unmatched. The CDR3 is 16 residues long. In nucleotides, the CDR3 is TGTGCCAGCAGCCCGAACGGGCTAGCGGGGGGCAATGAGCAGTTCTTC. Protein: CASSPNGLAGGNEQFF.

As DNA, the CDR3 is TGTGCCGGCCACGATCCACCCTGCGAGCAGTACTTC. It translates to CAGHDPPCEQYF. V and J are TRBV19 and TRBJ2-7; no firm D call. Germline lookup yields CDR1 LNHDA and CDR2 SQIVND (reference sequence). Deletions cut 11 bases from V and 6 bases from J, with 17 bases between. The length of the CDR3 is 12 residues. Variable domain in full (rest from reference TRBV19 and TRBJ2-7): DGGITQSPKYLFRKEGQNVTLSCEQNLNHDAMYWYRQDPGQGLRLIYYSQIVNDFQKGDIAEGYSVSREKKESFPLTVTSAQKNPTAFYLCAGHDPPCEQYFGPGTRLTVT.

CDR3 protein: CASSLSLQGDTEAFF. The DNA for the CDR3 is TGTGCCAGCAGCTTAAGTCTCCAAGGGGACACTGAAGCTTTCTTT. V usage is TRBV7-3 and J usage is TRBJ1-1; D may be TRBD1 (5 bases). The V and J ends lost 1 base and 3 bases respectively, with 12 bases between them. CDR1 and CDR2 from the germline V gene are SGHTA and FQGTGA. The CDR3 extends over 15 amino acids.

This clone was counted a single time. This chain links TRBV5-1 with TRBJ2-7; TRBD2 agrees at 7 bases. This CDR3 is built from 14 residues. After removal of 2 bases from V and 5 bases from J, the junction contained 7 bases not matched to a gene. CDR1 SGHRS and CDR2 YFSETQ come from the germline V gene. The CDR3: CASSFTGGSHEQYF. The CDR3 DNA is TGCGCCAGCAGCTTTACGGGGGGATCCCACGAGCAGTACTTC.

This chain joins TRBV7-2 and TRBJ2-7; 10 bases match TRBD1. The germline V gene encodes CDR1 SGHTA and CDR2 FQGNSA. This CDR3 comprises 16 residues. The V segment lost 0 bases and the J segment 2 bases; nucleotides outside the gene matches: 4. CDR3 region: CASSLAMGTGAYEQYF. In nucleotides, the CDR3 is TGTGCCAGCAGCTTAGCTATGGGGACAGGGGCCTACGAGCAGTACTTC.

The V call is TRBV7-8, the J call TRBJ2-7; TRBD2 matches at 8 bases. Trimming cost V 2 bases and J 0 bases; bases outside gene matches: 0. CDR1 is SGHVS and CDR2 is FQNEAQ in the germline V gene. This CDR3 has 14 residues. CDR3 DNA sequence: TGTGCCAGCAGCTTAACTAGCGGCTCCTACGAGCAGTACTTC. Amino acids: CASSLTSGSYEQYF.

This clone has just a few counts. V and J are TRBV4-1 and TRBJ2-1, with a weak D call TRBD1 (6 bases). Germline CDR1 and CDR2: MGHRA and YSYEKL. The CDR3 extends over 14 amino acids. V was cut by 4 bases and J by 9 bases, with 16 bases left in between. CDR3 loop: CASSLSQGSGEQFF. The CDR3 DNA follows: TGCGCCAGCAGCCTAAGCCAGGGGAGTGGTGAGCAGTTCTTC.

This chain connects TRBV19 to TRBJ2-1, with D perhaps TRBD2 (6 bases). The CDR3 length is 14 residues. Trimming shortened V by 6 bases and J by 10 bases, and 19 bases separated the two germline ends. Germline values: CDR1 LNHDA, CDR2 SQIVND (reference sequence). The CDR3: CASSAGLGVREQFF. The DNA for the CDR3 is TGTGCCAGTAGCGCGGGACTGGGGGTGAGAGAGCAGTTCTTC.

CDR3 bases: TGTGCCAGTAGTATATCTAGGGACACTGAAGCTTTCTTT. It specifies CASSISRDTEAFF. This chain links TRBV19 with TRBJ1-1; no clear D. Trimming took 2 bases from V and 3 from J, leaving 7 bases between them. This CDR3 has 13 amino acids. CDR1 is LNHDA, CDR2 SQIVND, per germline (reference sequence).

The V gene is TRBV25-1, the J gene TRBJ2-2; TRBD1 matches at 9 bases. The germline V gene has CDR1 MGHDK and CDR2 SYGVNS. With V trimmed by 1 base and J by 9 bases, 6 bases remained unmatched. The CDR3 loop spans 15 amino acids. The CDR3 DNA reads as TGTGCCAGCAGTGAATCGGGGACAGGGCAACGGGAGCTGTTTTTT. Amino acid sequence: CASSESGTGQRELFF.

This clone was counted a single time. This chain uses TRBV2 with TRBJ2-3; 11 bases are a match to TRBD2. Germline V CDR1 and CDR2: SNHLY, FYNNEI. J lost 6 bases, V lost 8 bases, and 10 bases had no gene match. The CDR3 runs 15 residues. CDR3 DNA sequence: TGTGCCAGCGATACTAGCGGGGGCGGGAGGGATACGCAGTATTTT. It translates to CASDTSGGGRDTQYF.

The chain carries TRBV7-8 and TRBJ2-7; a possible D gene is TRBD2 (7 bases). The CDR3 totals 15 residues. V lost 3 bases and J 1 base, leaving 13 bases between the germline ends. The V gene's germline CDR1 is SGHVS and CDR2 FQNEAQ. The CDR3 DNA is TGTGCCAGCAGCTTGGGGGGGCGGGGTTCCTACGAGCAGTACTTC. Translating gives CASSLGGRGSYEQYF. Full variable domain (remainder filled in from reference TRBV7-8 and TRBJ2-7): GAGVSQSPRYKVAKRGQDVALRCDPISGHVSLFWYQQALGQGPEFLTYFQNEAQLDKSGLPSDRFFAERPEGSVSTLKIQRTQQEDSAVYLCASSLGGRGSYEQYFGPGTRLTVT.

This clone has more than one count but fewer than ten. This rearrangement joins TRBV11-2 to TRBJ2-1; 12 bases match TRBD2. Per the germline V gene, CDR1 is SGHAT and CDR2 is FQNNGV. This CDR3 spans 15 amino acids. V was pared by 5 bases and J by 10 bases, with 9 bases of the junction left unmatched. Here the CDR3 DNA reads TGTGCCAGCAGCCTAGCGGGGGGGAGTACAATAGAGCAGTTCTTC. Protein sequence: CASSLAGGSTIEQFF.

The V and J genes are TRBV9 and TRBJ2-1; 9 bases agree with TRBD1. The CDR3 totals 15 residues. After removal of 4 bases from V and 8 bases from J, the junction contained 10 bases not matched to a gene. Germline loops: CDR1 SGDLS, CDR2 YYNGEE. Written as DNA, the CDR3 is TGTGCCAGCAGCTCCACCGGGACAGGGTTTTATGAGCAGTTCTTC. It codes for CASSSTGTGFYEQFF.

This clone was recorded only once. The V gene is TRBV4-1, the J gene TRBJ1-1; the D gene is possibly TRBD1 (5 bases). Germline-derived CDR1 and CDR2 are MGHRA and YSYEKL. Trimming took 0 bases from V and 0 from J, leaving 11 bases between them. This CDR3 is built from 16 residues. The CDR3 DNA reads TGCGCCAGCAGCCAAGATATTGACAGTGTGAACACTGAAGCTTTCTTT. Amino acids: CASSQDIDSVNTEAFF.

V is TRBV5-1 and J is TRBJ1-1, with 7 bases identical to TRBD1. With 0 bases clipped from V and 2 bases from J, the junction kept 4 bases outside the gene matches. The CDR3 contains 15 residues. The germline gives CDR1 SGHRS, CDR2 YFSETQ. The CDR3 loop reads CASSLEGTANTEAFF. In DNA form, the CDR3 reads TGCGCCAGCAGCTTGGAAGGGACAGCTAACACTGAAGCTTTCTTT.

The CDR3 protein is CATNPARASTGELFF. The CDR3 region has the DNA TGTGCCACCAACCCGGCCAGGGCGAGCACCGGGGAGCTGTTTTTT. This sequence joins TRBV15 and TRBJ2-2; TRBD1 is a possible D gene (5 bases). Trimming pared 7 bases from V and 4 bases from J, leaving 16 bases between. This CDR3 comprises 15 residues. Germline CDR1 is LNHNV and CDR2 is YYDKDF (reference sequence).

The rearrangement joins TRBV29-1 to TRBJ1-2, with D tentatively TRBD1 (6 bases). Deletions cut 7 bases from V and 0 bases from J, with 12 bases between. There are 13 residues in the CDR3. Germline V gene lookup returns CDR1 SQVTM and CDR2 ANQGSEA. The CDR3 is CSATGVANYGYTF. Here the CDR3 DNA reads TGCAGCGCGACAGGCGTTGCTAACTATGGCTACACCTTC.

The chain combines TRBV29-1 with TRBJ2-1, with TRBD2 as a possible D gene (5 bases). The V gene's germline CDR1 is SQVTM and CDR2 ANQGSEA. This CDR3 contains 15 residues. Trimming took 8 bases from V and 0 from J, leaving 17 bases between them. The CDR3 coding sequence is TGCAGCACCCCGGGCCTTGCGGGCTCCTACAATGAGCAGTTCTTC. Translation: CSTPGLAGSYNEQFF.

This clone was seen a few times. The chain has TRBV2 and TRBJ2-7, with D possibly TRBD2 on 5 matching bases. Germline V gene lookup returns CDR1 SNHLY and CDR2 FYNNEI. The V end lost 0 bases, the J end lost 1 base, and 13 bases lay between the germline ends. This CDR3 is built from 16 residues. The chain's CDR3 is CASSEAAWGASYEQYF. In DNA, the CDR3 is TGTGCCAGCAGTGAAGCCGCCTGGGGAGCTTCCTACGAGCAGTACTTC.

Judged by abundance, this clone is medium-sized. The CDR3 region is CASTHGAGETQYF. The CDR3 DNA reads TGTGCCAGCACCCACGGAGCGGGAGAGACCCAGTACTTC. The rearrangement joins TRBV7-9 to TRBJ2-5; D is possibly TRBD2 (6 bases). This CDR3 spans 13 amino acids. Germline CDR1 is SEHNR and CDR2 is FQNEAQ (reference sequence). Trimming took 7 bases from V and 4 from J, leaving 13 bases between them.

The chain carries TRBV6-6 and TRBJ2-2, with unresolved D. Deletions cut 6 bases from V and 4 bases from J, with 9 bases between. The CDR3 runs 13 residues. The germline gives CDR1 MNHNY, CDR2 SVGAGI (reference sequence). The CDR3 spells CASRGLFTGELFF. The CDR3 DNA sequence: TGTGCCAGCAGGGGTTTGTTCACCGGGGAGCTGTTTTTT.

There are a few counts of this clone. The rearrangement joins TRBV7-2 to TRBJ2-7; a possible D gene is TRBD2 (6 bases). V lost 3 bases and J 0 bases, leaving 9 bases between the germline ends. CDR1 is SGHTA, CDR2 FQGNSA, per germline. This CDR3 region has 14 residues. The CDR3 sequence is CASSFRRDSYEQYF. The CDR3 region has the DNA TGTGCCAGCAGCTTCCGGAGGGACTCCTACGAGCAGTACTTC.

This clone was observed a handful of times. The V gene is TRBV7-9, the J gene TRBJ1-2; maybe TRBD1 (5 bases). The CDR3 covers 13 residues. Looked up from germline, CDR1 is SEHNR and CDR2 is FQNEAQ (reference sequence). V was trimmed by 6 bases and J by 8 bases, leaving 16 bases between them. The CDR3 reads CASRKGQGRGYTF. The CDR3 region has the DNA TGTGCCAGCAGAAAGGGGCAGGGCAGGGGCTACACCTTC.

In this sample, this clone is medium-sized (0.01 to 0.1%). This chain joins TRBV5-4 and TRBJ2-1, with 9 bases aligning to TRBD2. V lost 3 bases, J lost 8 bases, and 6 bases stayed unmatched. The CDR3 is 14 residues long. Germline loops: CDR1 SGHNT, CDR2 YYREEE (reference sequence). The CDR3 bases are TGTGCCAGCAGCTCAGATGGGACTAGCTATGAGCAGTTCTTC. As protein: CASSSDGTSYEQFF.